What follows are 5 T cell receptor beta chains derived from one specimen sequenced in a study of control samples from healthy donors and cancer patients. Assay used: immunoSEQ multiplex PCR; TCRdb lists only in-frame clones, some missing. This repertoire includes some 180,000 clones. The sequenced material came from blood. These TCRs come from a woman aged 30 to 39 in good health.

This sequence joins TRBV6-2 or TRBV6-3 and TRBJ1-1; D ambiguous. CDR3 length: 14 residues. Per the germline V gene, CDR1 is MNHEY and CDR2 is SVGEGT. V lost 2 bases and J lost 1, with 8 bases in between. This CDR3 is CASSYGWGNTEAFF. The CDR3 DNA follows: TGTGCCAGCAGTTACGGGTGGGGGAACACTGAAGCTTTCTTT.

The chain joins TRBV7-2 to TRBJ1-2, with TRBD1 matching over 7 bases. Germline values: CDR1 SGHTA, CDR2 FQGNSA. The ends lost 5 bases at V and 8 bases at J; junction bases unmatched: 8. The CDR3 totals 13 residues. The DNA for the CDR3 is TGTGCCAGCAGCATTCGACAGGGTGAAGGCTACACCTTC. It is translated as CASSIRQGEGYTF.

This rearrangement joins TRBV14 to TRBJ2-3; the D gene is possibly TRBD1 (6 bases). Trimming stripped 3 bases from V and 5 bases from J, with 21 bases between. The CDR3 has 17 residues. Per germline, CDR1 SGHDN and CDR2 FVKESK. The CDR3 region has the DNA TGTGCCAGCAGCCACCTTTTCCTGGGGGCAGGGGAAGATACGCAGTATTTT. Its protein product is CASSHLFLGAGEDTQYF. The variable domain in full, with the rest retrieved from reference TRBV14 and TRBJ2-3, is EAGVTQFPSHSVIEKGQTVTLRCDPISGHDNLYWYRRVMGKEIKFLLHFVKESKQDESGMPNNRFLAERTGGTYSTLKVQPAELEDSGVYFCASSHLFLGAGEDTQYFGPGTRLTVL.

The V call is TRBV11-3, the J call TRBJ2-1; D remains ambiguous. Per the germline V gene, CDR1 is SGHNT and CDR2 is YENEEA. V lost 5 bases and J 7 bases, leaving 9 bases between the germline ends. The CDR3 has 12 residues. The CDR3 DNA is TGTGCCAGCAGCCTCCCGCCGAATGAGCAGTTCTTC. This gives the protein CASSLPPNEQFF.

This chain links TRBV20-1 with TRBJ1-4, with unresolved D. The CDR3 sequence is 11 residues long. The ends were cut back, 8 bases at V and 6 bases at J, with 10 bases in the middle. Germline CDR1 reads DFQATT; CDR2 reads SNEGSKA (reference sequence). CDR3 in amino acids: CSPAADEKLFF. CDR3 nucleotide sequence: TGCAGTCCGGCGGCGGATGAAAAACTGTTTTTT.